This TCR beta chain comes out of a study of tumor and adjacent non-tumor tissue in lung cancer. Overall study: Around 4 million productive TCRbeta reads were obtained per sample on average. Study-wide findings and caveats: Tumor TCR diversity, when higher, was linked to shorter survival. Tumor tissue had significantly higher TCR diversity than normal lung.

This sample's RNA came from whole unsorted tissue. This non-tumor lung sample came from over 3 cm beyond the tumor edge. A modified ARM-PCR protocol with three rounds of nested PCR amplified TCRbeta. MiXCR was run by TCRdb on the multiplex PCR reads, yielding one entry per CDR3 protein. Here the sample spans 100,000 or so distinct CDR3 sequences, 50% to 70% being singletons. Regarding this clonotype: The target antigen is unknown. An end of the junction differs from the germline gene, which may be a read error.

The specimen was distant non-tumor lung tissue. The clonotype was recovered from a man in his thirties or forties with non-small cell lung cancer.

CDR3: CASSHGTSYTF. The CDR3 bases are TGTGCCAGCAGTCATGGGACCAGCTACACCTTT. The rearrangement links TRBV12-3 or TRBV12-4 to TRBJ1-2; tentative D call: TRBD1 (5 bases). CDR3 size: 11 residues.